The 16 T cell receptor beta chains below all came from one sample that was sequenced in a study of cytomegalovirus exposure and HLA in healthy donors. Amplification used 60 Vbeta primers and 13 Jbeta primers. Profiled with immunoSEQ multiplex PCR; TCRdb holds only in-frame clones, not every one. The sample lists about 130,000 clones; over 60% were seen once. The sample consisted of PBMCs. These receptors all come from a man in his fifties or sixties in good health and CMV-seronegative.

The chain links TRBV19 to TRBJ2-5; D might be TRBD1 (6 bases). With 0 bases removed from V and 5 bases from J, the gap between germline ends came to 16 bases. The V gene's germline CDR1 is LNHDA and CDR2 SQIVND (reference sequence). The CDR3 loop spans 16 amino acids. CDR3 coding DNA: TGTGCCAGTAGTATAGATGAGGGGGACGGCTGGGAGACCCAGTACTTC. Translated: CASSIDEGDGWETQYF.

The chain combines TRBV5-1 with TRBJ2-1; D is unresolved. Trimming cost V 3 bases and J 0 bases, with 7 bases left between them. Germline V gives CDR1 SGHRS, CDR2 YFSETQ. This CDR3 contains 14 residues. The CDR3 bases are TGCGCCAGCAGCTCACCGGTCTCCTACAATGAGCAGTTCTTC. Translation gives CASSSPVSYNEQFF.

The V call is TRBV9, the J call TRBJ1-2, with no clear D. Germline V gives CDR1 SGDLS, CDR2 YYNGEE. Trimming left V 0 bases short and J 8 bases short, with 20 bases between. This CDR3 has 16 residues. The CDR3 nucleotides read TGTGCCAGCAGCGTAGAATATGAGGCACCACCGCAAGGCTACACCTTC. Encoded protein: CASSVEYEAPPQGYTF.

This clone was observed once. The V gene is TRBV6-1, the J gene TRBJ1-2; D uncertain. The CDR3 sequence is 13 residues long. The V gene lost 3 bases and the J gene lost 7 bases, with 12 bases spanning the gap. Germline CDR1 MNHNS, CDR2 SASEGT. Here the CDR3 reads CASSDHNGPGYTF. In DNA form, the CDR3 reads TGTGCCAGCAGTGACCATAATGGGCCTGGCTACACCTTC.

CDR3: CASNLGATQPQHF. DNA of the CDR3: TGTGCCAGCAACCTGGGGGCCACCCAGCCCCAGCATTTT. The rearrangement joins TRBV6-1 to TRBJ1-5; D is possibly TRBD1 (6 bases). Germline loops: CDR1 MNHNS, CDR2 SASEGT. The CDR3 covers 13 residues. The V and J ends lost 7 bases and 7 bases respectively, with 14 bases between them.

J is TRBJ2-7 and V is TRBV5-8; TRBD1 aligns across 7 bases. V lost 4 bases, J lost 6 bases, and 13 bases stayed unmatched. The CDR3 has 15 residues. Per germline, CDR1 SGHTS and CDR2 YDEGEE. The CDR3 bases are TGTGCCAGCAGCCACCGGGACAGTGGATCTTTCGAGCAGTACGTC. This translates into CASSHRDSGSFEQYV.

V usage is TRBV2 and J usage is TRBJ2-2; 8 bases fit TRBD1. The CDR3 sequence is 15 residues long. Germline loops: CDR1 SNHLY, CDR2 FYNNEI. Trimming took 6 bases from V and 3 from J; bases not matched to a gene: 6. CDR3 coding DNA: TGTGCCAGCAGGGAAAAGGGACAGGACACCGGGGAGCTGTTTTTT. It codes for CASREKGQDTGELFF. Full variable domain (missing parts from reference TRBV2 and TRBJ2-2): EPEVTQTPSHQVTQMGQEVILRCVPISNHLYFYWYRQILGQKVEFLVSFYNNEISEKSEIFDDQFSVERPDGSNFTLKIRSTKLEDSAMYFCASREKGQDTGELFFGEGSRLTVL.

This clone has only a few counts. This chain uses TRBV7-7 with TRBJ2-1; 12 positions match TRBD2. This CDR3 comprises 17 residues. Germline V gives CDR1 SSHAT, CDR2 FNYEAQ (reference sequence). V was clipped by 5 bases and J by 0 bases; unmatched bases: 5. The CDR3 here is CASSPLAGGRSYNEQFF. CDR3 in DNA: TGTGCCAGCAGCCCACTAGCGGGGGGTCGCTCCTACAATGAGCAGTTCTTC.

The V call is TRBV9, the J call TRBJ1-3, with no clear D. The CDR3 length is 15 residues. Germline-derived CDR1 and CDR2 are SGDLS and YYNGEE. V lost 2 bases to trimming and J lost 3 bases, with 12 bases between them. The CDR3 spells CASSVSPTGGNTIYF. The CDR3 nucleotides are TGTGCCAGCAGCGTGAGCCCGACGGGTGGAAACACCATATATTTT.

V is TRBV5-1 and J is TRBJ2-5; 9 nucleotides agree with TRBD1. This CDR3 has 16 amino acids. J gave up 7 bases and V 2 bases, and 12 bases lay outside the gene matches. Looked up from germline, CDR1 is SGHRS and CDR2 is YFSETQ. The CDR3 loop is CASSLNLQGASGTQYF. The CDR3 nucleotides read TGCGCCAGCAGCTTAAACTTACAGGGGGCGAGCGGGACCCAGTACTTC.

The chain recombines TRBV4-1 with TRBJ2-3; 9 nucleotides line up with TRBD2. CDR3 length: 17 residues. V trimming: 4 bases; J trimming: 0 bases; junction bases outside the gene matches: 8. From germline, CDR1 is MGHRA and CDR2 YSYEKL. CDR3 coding DNA: TGCGCCAGCAGCCCACTGGCGGGGGGGGCTAGCACAGATACGCAGTATTTT. Encoded protein: CASSPLAGGASTDTQYF.

This chain joins TRBV19 and TRBJ2-2, with a weak D call TRBD1 (6 bases). Trimming took off 6 bases at V and 6 bases at J, with 14 bases between the two ends. The CDR3 runs to 14 residues. Germline V CDR1 and CDR2: LNHDA, SQIVND (reference sequence). CDR3 sequence: CASRDQGYPGELFF. In nucleotides, the CDR3 is TGTGCCAGTAGGGACCAGGGGTACCCCGGGGAGCTGTTTTTT.

The J gene is TRBJ2-2, the V gene TRBV11-3; 11 nucleotides agree with TRBD2. The junction had 10 bases not matched to a gene; V was cut back by 7 bases and J by 6 bases. The CDR3 is made up of 16 amino acids. From germline, CDR1 is SGHNT and CDR2 YENEEA. CDR3 in amino acids: CASNLLAGERPGELFF. The CDR3 DNA is TGTGCCAGCAACCTACTAGCGGGGGAACGTCCCGGGGAGCTGTTTTTT.

V and J are TRBV28 and TRBJ2-1, with 9 bases that match TRBD1. The CDR3 totals 15 residues. Per the germline V gene, CDR1 is MDHEN and CDR2 is SYDVKM. V lost 6 bases and J lost 8; bases outside the gene matches: 11. CDR3 DNA: TGTGCCAGCAGAGAACCGGGACAGGGCCGGGATGAGCAGTTCTTC. It yields the protein CASREPGQGRDEQFF.

The rearrangement joins TRBV5-5 to TRBJ1-2; 10 bases are shared with TRBD1. The CDR3 spans 17 residues. The V segment lost 7 bases and the J segment 4 bases; nucleotides outside the gene matches: 16. The germline gives CDR1 SGHKS, CDR2 YYEKEE (reference sequence). The chain's CDR3 is CASAQTGGGGDFYGYTF. The CDR3 DNA sequence: TGTGCCAGCGCTCAGACAGGGGGCGGCGGGGATTTCTATGGCTACACCTTC. The variable domain in full, completed from reference TRBV5-5 and TRBJ1-2, reads DAGVTQSPTHLIKTRGQQVTLRCSPISGHKSVSWYQQVLGQGPQFIFQYYEKEERGRGNFPDRFSARQFPNYSSELNVNALLLGDSALYLCASAQTGGGGDFYGYTFGSGTRLTVV.

V is TRBV5-4 and J is TRBJ1-4, with 7 nucleotides matching TRBD1. The CDR3 runs 15 residues. The junction had 8 bases not matched to a gene; V was cut back by 4 bases and J by 5 bases. Per germline, CDR1 SGHNT and CDR2 YYREEE (reference sequence). The CDR3 DNA follows: TGTGCCAGCAGCCGTCCGGGACAGCGGAATGAAAAACTGTTTTTT. It specifies CASSRPGQRNEKLFF.